These 26 T cell receptor beta chains came from one sample sequenced in a study of T-cell reconstitution after alpha-beta-depleted transplantation in children. Preparing the TCRbeta library involved the use of unique molecular identifiers. Each CDR3 protein gets one entry after TCRdb re-called the PCR reads with MiXCR. This sample yields roughly 500,000 distinct CDR3 sequences, of which over 25% are seen a single time; more than 2% belongs to the top ten. This specimen consisted of PBMCs from the stem cell graft donor, obtained from the stem cell graft. The receptor source for this set is a human donor who donated a stem cell graft to a child with aplastic anemia.

CDR3 sequence: CSASRPGLAPGQPQHF. The DNA for the CDR3 is TGCAGTGCTAGTAGGCCGGGTCTTGCTCCCGGTCAGCCCCAGCATTTT. This chain uses TRBV20-1 with TRBJ1-5; no firm D call. The CDR3 sequence is 16 residues long. V gave up 3 bases and J gave up 6 bases, with 21 bases separating them. CDR1 DFQATT and CDR2 SNEGSKA come from the germline V gene (reference sequence).

At least ten counts were recorded for this clonotype. The rearrangement uses TRBV12-3 or TRBV12-4 and TRBJ2-2; D possibly corresponds to TRBD2 (6 bases). With 1 base removed from V and 2 bases from J, the gap between germline ends came to 11 bases. The CDR3 is 16 residues long. Here the CDR3 reads CASSLGGTVNTGELFF. Written as DNA, the CDR3 is TGTGCCAGCAGTTTAGGGGGGACTGTAAACACCGGGGAGCTGTTTTTT.

This clonotype was observed a few times. The chain is built from TRBV11-2 and TRBJ2-1, with D possibly matching TRBD2 (6 bases). Germline CDR1 and CDR2: SGHAT and FQNNGV. The CDR3 covers 17 residues. Trimming shortened V by 5 bases and J by 7 bases, and 24 bases separated the two germline ends. The CDR3 sequence: CASSQGTQGYRSNEQFF. The CDR3 DNA reads TGTGCCAGCAGCCAAGGGACTCAGGGTTATCGTTCGAATGAGCAGTTCTTC.

The CDR3 DNA is TGTGCCAGTAGTATAACCGGCCTGTACACTAGCGGAAGGGACTCAGATACGCAGTATTTT. This sequence encodes CASSITGLYTSGRDSDTQYF. The rearrangement joins TRBV19 to TRBJ2-3, with 8 bases identical to TRBD2. CDR1 is LNHDA, CDR2 SQIVND, per germline (reference sequence). V was pared by 2 bases and J by 4 bases, with 20 bases of the junction left unmatched. The CDR3 sequence is 20 residues long.

There are a few counts of this clonotype. V usage is TRBV20-1 and J usage is TRBJ1-2; 7 nucleotides match TRBD1. Germline V gives CDR1 DFQATT, CDR2 SNEGSKA (reference sequence). The CDR3 totals 13 residues. CDR3 sequence: CSCEDRKVSGYTF. CDR3 DNA: TGCAGCTGCGAGGACAGGAAAGTTAGTGGCTACACCTTC.

This clonotype has at least ten counts. This chain uses TRBV12-3 or TRBV12-4 with TRBJ1-1, with D uncertain. This CDR3 has 12 amino acids. V gave up 3 bases and J gave up 4 bases, with 6 bases separating them. The DNA of the CDR3 is TGTGCCAGCAGTTTCTGGGGCACTGAAGCTTTCTTT. It specifies CASSFWGTEAFF.

V is TRBV20-1 and J is TRBJ2-5; D may be TRBD2 (6 bases). The CDR3 has 13 amino acids. The V and J ends lost 3 bases and 1 base respectively, with 9 bases between them. Germline CDR1 is DFQATT and CDR2 is SNEGSKA (reference sequence). CDR3 coding DNA: TGCAGTGCTAGTGGGGGGACCCAAGAGACCCAGTACTTC. Protein sequence: CSASGGTQETQYF.

CDR3 DNA: TGTGCCAGCAGTCCTCTGACCGGGCCGGAGACCCAGTACTTC. Residues: CASSPLTGPETQYF. V gene TRBV7-2 combines with J gene TRBJ2-5; D not certain. CDR3 length equals 14 residues. Germline CDR1 is SGHTA and CDR2 is FQGNSA. Trimming took off 6 bases at V and 5 bases at J, with 16 bases between the two ends.

This clonotype occurred a few times. The V gene is TRBV5-6, the J gene TRBJ1-3; TRBD1 matches at 9 bases. CDR3 length: 15 residues. Unmatched junction bases numbered 3, after V lost 2 bases and J lost 3 bases. Germline V gene lookup returns CDR1 SGHDT and CDR2 YYEEEE. The CDR3: CASSFRTGVGNTIYF. DNA for the CDR3: TGTGCCAGCAGCTTCCGGACAGGGGTTGGAAACACCATATATTTT.

The J gene is TRBJ1-1, the V gene TRBV12-3 or TRBV12-4; the D gene is possibly TRBD1 (6 bases). The CDR3 extends over 13 amino acids. Trimming took 7 bases from V and 1 from J, leaving 10 bases between them. Here the CDR3 reads CASIVRGNTEAFF. The DNA for the CDR3 is TGTGCCAGCATTGTCAGGGGGAACACTGAAGCTTTCTTT.

This chain links TRBV29-1 with TRBJ1-1; D gene ambiguous. The CDR3 length is 13 residues. V lost 7 bases to trimming and J lost 3 bases, with 15 bases between them. Germline assignment: CDR1 SQVTM and CDR2 ANQGSEA. The CDR3 reads CSARSRSYTEAFF. CDR3 coding DNA: TGCAGCGCCCGCAGCCGCAGCTACACTGAAGCTTTCTTT.

V usage is TRBV7-7 and J usage is TRBJ2-2, with 9 bases that match TRBD1. Germline CDR1 SSHAT, CDR2 FNYEAQ (reference sequence). V lost 5 bases to trimming and J lost 4 bases; unmatched junction nucleotides: 5. CDR3 length: 15 residues. The CDR3 DNA reads as TGTGCCAGCAGCCCCGACAGGGGGGTCACCGGGGAGCTGTTTTTT. Its translation is CASSPDRGVTGELFF. The variable domain in full, completed from reference TRBV7-7 and TRBJ2-2, reads GAGVSQSPRYKVTKRGQDVTLRCDPISSHATLYWYQQALGQGPEFLTYFNYEAQPDKSGLPSDRFSAERPEGSISTLTIQRTEQRDSAMYRCASSPDRGVTGELFFGEGSRLTVL.

The chain uses TRBV7-9 and TRBJ1-1; possible D gene TRBD1, 5 bases. This CDR3 comprises 12 residues. The V gene's germline CDR1 is SEHNR and CDR2 FQNEAQ (reference sequence). Trimming left V 11 bases short and J 1 base short, with 11 bases between. The CDR3 is CAGTGGNTEAFF. In nucleotides, the CDR3 is TGTGCCGGAACGGGGGGGAACACTGAAGCTTTCTTT. Filled out from reference TRBV7-9 and TRBJ1-1, the complete variable domain reads DTGVSQNPRHKITKRGQNVTFRCDPISEHNRLYWYRQTLGQGPEFLTYFQNEAQLEKSRLLSDRFSAERPKGSFSTLEIQRTEQGDSAMYLCAGTGGNTEAFFGQGTRLTVV.

The rearrangement uses TRBV6-1 and TRBJ2-2; the D gene is possibly TRBD1 (6 bases). This CDR3 region has 14 residues. The germline V gene encodes CDR1 MNHNS and CDR2 SASEGT. V gave up 6 bases and J gave up 3 bases, with 11 bases separating them. CDR3 DNA: TGTGCCAGCAGGCCTGGACAGTACACCGGGGAGCTGTTTTTT. This sequence encodes CASRPGQYTGELFF.

The chain is built from TRBV5-6 and TRBJ1-5; no clear D. This CDR3 region has 16 residues. V lost 4 bases and J lost 0, with 14 bases in between. The germline V gene encodes CDR1 SGHDT and CDR2 YYEEEE. The CDR3 loop reads CASSLWTDFSNQPQHF. The CDR3 nucleotides read TGTGCCAGCAGCCTCTGGACGGATTTTAGCAATCAGCCCCAGCATTTT. Complete variable domain (other parts from reference TRBV5-6 and TRBJ1-5): DAGVTQSPTHLIKTRGQQVTLRCSPKSGHDTVSWYQQALGQGPQFIFQYYEEEERQRGNFPDRFSGHQFPNYSSELNVNALLLGDSALYLCASSLWTDFSNQPQHFGDGTRLSIL.

This clonotype has just a few counts. CDR3 nucleotide sequence: TGTGCCAGCAGCTTGAATATTGCGGGAGTGGCAGATACGCAGTATTTT. Its translation: CASSLNIAGVADTQYF. The chain combines TRBV7-2 with TRBJ2-3; 7 nucleotides line up with TRBD2. Trimming removed 3 bases from V and 4 bases from J; junction bases left unmatched: 10. This CDR3 is built from 16 residues. Germline V CDR1 and CDR2: SGHTA, FQGNSA.

The chain uses TRBV29-1 and TRBJ1-1, with 7 nucleotides matching TRBD1. V lost 4 bases to trimming and J lost 1 base; unmatched junction nucleotides: 6. Germline values: CDR1 SQVTM, CDR2 ANQGSEA. This CDR3 comprises 14 residues. The CDR3 DNA reads TGCAGCGTTGCAGGGGGACACAAGAACACTGAAGCTTTCTTT. It yields the protein CSVAGGHKNTEAFF.

The chain has TRBV9 and TRBJ2-3, with 7 bases aligning to TRBD2. Germline loops: CDR1 SGDLS, CDR2 YYNGEE. Trimming cost V 7 bases and J 2 bases; bases outside gene matches: 4. The CDR3 has 13 residues. CDR3 nucleotide sequence: TGTGCCAGCGAGACTAGCCACACAGATACGCAGTATTTT. Amino acids: CASETSHTDTQYF. Together with reference TRBV9 and TRBJ2-3, the CDR3 gives the full variable domain: DSGVTQTPKHLITATGQRVTLRCSPRSGDLSVYWYQQSLDQGLQFLIQYYNGEERAKGNILERFSAQQFPDLHSELNLSSLELGDSALYFCASETSHTDTQYFGPGTRLTVL.

V gene TRBV15 combines with J gene TRBJ1-1; D is undetermined. The germline V gene has CDR1 LNHNV and CDR2 YYDKDF (reference sequence). Trimming shortened V by 3 bases and J by 10 bases, and 21 bases separated the two germline ends. CDR3 length: 15 residues. CDR3 region: CATSRGLLEGQRAFF. CDR3 DNA: TGTGCCACCAGCAGGGGCCTCCTTGAGGGCCAGCGAGCTTTCTTT. The whole variable domain, filled in from reference TRBV15 and TRBJ1-1, reads DAMVIQNPRYQVTQFGKPVTLSCSQTLNHNVMYWYQQKSSQAPKLLFHYYDKDFNNEADTPDNFQSRRPNTSFCFLDIRSPGLGDTAMYLCATSRGLLEGQRAFFGQGTRLTVV.

This clonotype was detected only once. The rearrangement links TRBV6-2 or TRBV6-3 to TRBJ2-5; weak D call: TRBD1 (6 bases). In germline, CDR1 is MNHEY, CDR2 SVGEGT. CDR3 length equals 13 residues. Deletions cut 8 bases from V and 5 bases from J, with 15 bases between. In nucleotides, the CDR3 is TGTGCCAGCGGAAACGACAGGTCCGAGACCCAGTACTTC. Amino acids: CASGNDRSETQYF.

This chain joins TRBV4-3 and TRBJ2-7, with 15 bases aligning to TRBD2. CDR3 length equals 19 residues. Trimming cost V 3 bases and J 0 bases; bases outside gene matches: 9. Germline CDR1 reads LGHNA; CDR2 reads YSLEER. CDR3 DNA: TGCGCCAGCAGCCAGAGGACTAGCGGGAGGGCCCTTCACTCCTACGAGCAGTACTTC. It codes for CASSQRTSGRALHSYEQYF.

This clonotype was observed once. This chain joins TRBV28 and TRBJ2-3; 8 positions match TRBD2. V shed 2 bases, J shed 4 bases, and the junction held 11 bases outside the gene matches. In germline, CDR1 is MDHEN, CDR2 SYDVKM. The CDR3 loop spans 17 amino acids. Written as DNA, the CDR3 is TGTGCCAGCAGTTTAAGCCTAGAGCGGGAGACACCAGATACGCAGTATTTT. It translates to CASSLSLERETPDTQYF.

This chain links TRBV20-1 with TRBJ2-5; 13 nucleotides line up with TRBD2. The CDR3 covers 15 residues. The germline V gene encodes CDR1 DFQATT and CDR2 SNEGSKA (reference sequence). The V and J ends lost 6 bases and 3 bases, in that order; junction bases with no gene match: 7. CDR3 sequence (DNA): TGCAGTGCGATCACTAGCGGGAGGGTCGAAGAGACCCAGTACTTC. This gives the protein CSAITSGRVEETQYF.

The V call is TRBV6-1, the J call TRBJ2-3; no firm D call. The CDR3 is 14 residues long. The V gene lost 4 bases and the J gene lost 4 bases, with 12 bases spanning the gap. Germline V gene sequence: CDR1 MNHNS, CDR2 SASEGT. The CDR3 nucleotides are TGTGCCAGCAGTGGGATAAACGTCGCAGATACGCAGTATTTT. Its protein is CASSGINVADTQYF.

This clonotype was recorded a few times. The chain couples TRBV11-1 to TRBJ1-1, with no clear D. Per germline, CDR1 SGHAT and CDR2 FQDESV (reference sequence). The ends were cut back, 4 bases at V and 2 bases at J, with 14 bases in the middle. The CDR3 is 15 residues long. In DNA form, the CDR3 reads TGTGCCAGCAGCTCTTTGGGAGGGATAAACACTGAAGCTTTCTTT. It encodes CASSSLGGINTEAFF.

This clonotype has a handful of counts. The rearrangement uses TRBV30 and TRBJ1-2, with unresolved D. The V gene lost 0 bases and the J gene lost 12 bases, with 14 bases spanning the gap. The CDR3 loop spans 12 amino acids. Germline V CDR1 and CDR2: GTSNPN, SVGIG (reference sequence). CDR3 residues: CAWSVGSSVDTF. DNA for the CDR3: TGTGCCTGGAGTGTGGGGAGTAGTGTCGACACCTTC. The whole variable domain, filled in from reference TRBV30 and TRBJ1-2, reads SQTIHQWPATLVQPVGSPLSLECTVEGTSNPNLYWYRQAAGRGLQLLFYSVGIGQISSEVPQNLSASRPQDRQFILSSKKLLLSDSGFYLCAWSVGSSVDTFGSGTRLTVV.